What follows describes a single T cell receptor (beta chain). CDR3 length equals 13 residues. The junction had 6 bases not matched to a gene; V was cut back by 5 bases and J by 6 bases. Germline CDR1 reads SGHTA; CDR2 reads FQGNSA. These data originate in a study of blood T cell repertoires in COVID-19. Study information: Donors in the United States, Italy and Spain gave samples during acute or convalescent COVID-19.

In the original workflow: Amplification from reference gene primers served as the basis for estimated nucleated cell counts. Generated by immunoSEQ multiplex PCR, the TCRdb table keeps only in-frame clones and is missing some. V, J and clone size derive from that table, while D and trimming were established from the DNA sequence. This sample yields approximately 310,000 clones, of which 87% are seen a single time; about 8% belongs to the top ten. The gene calls are TRBV7-2 and TRBJ1-2; 7 bases line up with TRBD1. Specimen: peripheral blood. This sequence was found in a woman in her 50s who had recovered from COVID-19. DNA of the CDR3: TGTGCCAGCAGCGAACAGGGGAAGAATGGCTACACCTTC. Amino acid sequence: CASSEQGKNGYTF.